The next 21 T cell receptor beta chains were all read from a single sample in a study of blood T cell repertoires in COVID-19. Profiled with immunoSEQ multiplex PCR; TCRdb holds only in-frame clones, not every one. The sample lists 200,000 to 250,000 clones, about 89% seen once, with 3.5% to 4.5% in the top ten. Material for sequencing was PBMCs or T cells enriched from blood (not recorded which). The receptors originated from a woman aged 25 to 39 who had recovered from COVID-19.

In DNA, the CDR3 is TGTGCCAGCAGTTTCACCCGACATGAAAACATTCAGTACTTC. Its translation is CASSFTRHENIQYF. This rearrangement joins TRBV27 to TRBJ2-4; D not certain. The CDR3 has 14 amino acids. From germline, CDR1 is MNHEY and CDR2 SMNVEV (reference sequence). The V end lost 3 bases, the J end lost 5 bases, and 11 bases lay between the germline ends.

V gene TRBV4-2 combines with J gene TRBJ1-2; 8 bases align to TRBD1. Germline loops: CDR1 LGHNA, CDR2 YNFKEQ. The CDR3 has 15 amino acids. J was trimmed by 5 bases and V by 0 bases; bases with no gene match: 5. In DNA form, the CDR3 reads TGTGCCAGCAGCCAAGATCGTACAGGGGGTTATGGCTACACCTTC. Amino acids: CASSQDRTGGYGYTF.

V gene TRBV5-4 combines with J gene TRBJ1-2; D may be TRBD1 (6 bases). The CDR3 covers 12 residues. V lost 0 bases, J lost 7 bases, and 7 bases lay in between. CDR1 and CDR2 (germline): SGHNT, YYREEE (reference sequence). The CDR3 here is CASSLVGAGYTF. The CDR3 bases are TGTGCCAGCAGCTTGGTGGGGGCTGGCTACACCTTC.

The V call is TRBV4-1, the J call TRBJ2-1; the match to TRBD1 covers 9 bases. The CDR3 sequence is 15 residues long. The V gene end was trimmed by 7 bases and the J gene end by 4 bases; junction bases not matched to a gene: 8. Germline V gene sequence: CDR1 MGHRA, CDR2 YSYEKL. The CDR3 DNA sequence: TGCGCCAGCACCACCGGGACAGGGAGTTACAATGAGCAGTTCTTC. Residues: CASTTGTGSYNEQFF.

This chain uses TRBV7-3 with TRBJ2-1; 10 bases line up with TRBD1. Losses at the gene ends were 1 base for V and 8 bases for J; bases not matched to a gene: 5. Germline-derived CDR1 and CDR2 are SGHTA and FQGTGA. CDR3 length: 15 residues. The CDR3 spells CASSLRGQGYDEQFF. The CDR3 DNA reads TGTGCCAGCAGCTTAAGGGGACAGGGGTACGATGAGCAGTTCTTC.

The rearrangement joins TRBV7-3 to TRBJ1-1; 8 positions match TRBD1. The CDR3 loop spans 16 amino acids. The V gene's germline CDR1 is SGHTA and CDR2 FQGTGA. J lost 4 bases, V lost 3 bases, and 10 bases had no gene match. CDR3 in amino acids: CASSLTGALGGTEAFF. CDR3 in DNA: TGTGCCAGCAGCTTGACAGGGGCGCTCGGGGGCACTGAAGCTTTCTTT.

This chain uses TRBV11-3 with TRBJ2-7; possibly TRBD1 for D (6 bases). The CDR3 extends over 13 amino acids. Germline CDR1 is SGHNT and CDR2 is YENEEA. V lost 4 bases and J 6 bases, leaving 13 bases between the germline ends. The CDR3 spells CASSSGRGGEQYF. In DNA form, the CDR3 reads TGTGCCAGCAGCTCCGGCAGGGGCGGCGAGCAGTACTTC.

A single count supports this clone. The chain couples TRBV11-1 to TRBJ1-2, with D unresolved. The V and J ends lost 0 bases and 4 bases respectively, with 6 bases between them. Germline assignment: CDR1 SGHAT and CDR2 FQDESV (reference sequence). The CDR3 is made up of 13 amino acids. The CDR3, as DNA: TGTGCCAGCAGCTTAGCCTCCAGCTATGGCTACACCTTC. As protein: CASSLASSYGYTF.

The CDR3 sequence: CASSLDPSARTGELFF. The CDR3, as DNA: TGTGCCAGCAGTTTAGATCCTAGCGCCCGCACCGGGGAGCTGTTTTTT. V usage is TRBV27 and J usage is TRBJ2-2, with D perhaps matching TRBD2 (6 bases). Germline V lookup: CDR1 MNHEY, CDR2 SMNVEV (reference sequence). The CDR3 extends over 16 amino acids. Trimming took off 2 bases at V and 4 bases at J, with 14 bases between the two ends.

The chain is built from TRBV3-1 (or the pseudogene TRBV3-2) and TRBJ2-3; 13 bases match TRBD2. Germline CDR1 LGHDT, CDR2 YNNKEL (reference sequence). Trimming at V came to 7 bases and at J to 7 bases, leaving 8 bases not matched to a gene. This CDR3 contains 15 residues. The CDR3 nucleotides read TGTGCCAGCACCCAGACTAGCGGGAGGAGGCATACGCAGTATTTT. Translation: CASTQTSGRRHTQYF.

This clone was found a few times. The J gene is TRBJ1-2, the V gene TRBV4-3; 11 bases are a match to TRBD1. Germline lookup yields CDR1 LGHNA and CDR2 YSLEER. The CDR3 runs to 17 residues. After removal of 0 bases from V and 8 bases from J, the junction contained 11 bases not matched to a gene. The chain's CDR3 is CASSQDLFGTGGRGYTF. For the CDR3, the DNA is TGCGCCAGCAGCCAAGATCTTTTCGGGACAGGGGGACGGGGCTACACCTTC.

The V call is TRBV28, the J call TRBJ1-5; 7 nucleotides match TRBD1. Germline V CDR1 and CDR2: MDHEN, SYDVKM. Unmatched junction bases numbered 13, after V lost 3 bases and J lost 2 bases. This CDR3 spans 18 amino acids. The CDR3 loop reads CASSFLRRQGSGNQPQHF. DNA for the CDR3: TGTGCCAGCAGTTTTTTAAGGAGACAGGGATCAGGCAATCAGCCCCAGCATTTT. Filled out from reference TRBV28 and TRBJ1-5, the complete variable domain reads DVKVTQSSRYLVKRTGEKVFLECVQDMDHENMFWYRQDPGLGLRLIYFSYDVKMKEKGDIPEGYSVSREKKERFSLILESASTNQTSMYLCASSFLRRQGSGNQPQHFGDGTRLSIL.

This clone has a single count. CDR3 DNA sequence: TGTGCCAGCTCACCAGAGCTTGGTGTGGATACGCAGTATTTT. Translating gives CASSPELGVDTQYF. This chain connects TRBV18 to TRBJ2-3; D gene unclear. V lost 2 bases and J lost 6, with 12 bases in between. Germline loops: CDR1 KGHSH, CDR2 LQKENI. This CDR3 spans 14 amino acids.

This sequence joins TRBV2 and TRBJ1-2, with D tentatively TRBD1 (6 bases). This CDR3 is 14 amino acids long. Germline-derived CDR1 and CDR2 are SNHLY and FYNNEI. V was clipped by 4 bases and J by 4 bases, with 13 bases between them. The CDR3 bases are TGTGCCAGCAGTGGGACAGTCAACTTCTATGGCTACACCTTC. Translating gives CASSGTVNFYGYTF.

This chain uses TRBV5-4 with TRBJ1-4; a possible D gene is TRBD1 (6 bases). CDR3 length: 15 amino acids. V was trimmed by 4 bases and J by 7 bases, leaving 17 bases between them. Germline-derived CDR1 and CDR2 are SGHNT and YYREEE (reference sequence). This CDR3 reads CASSPGGASGEKLFF. As DNA, the CDR3 is TGTGCCAGCAGCCCCGGGGGGGCGTCGGGTGAAAAACTGTTTTTT.

The chain employs TRBV5-6 and TRBJ2-1; 13 nucleotides align to TRBD2. The CDR3 extends over 14 amino acids. Germline V gene lookup returns CDR1 SGHDT and CDR2 YYEEEE. V shed 4 bases and J 10 bases; nucleotides not matched to a gene: 5. For the CDR3, the DNA is TGTGCCAGCAGCCCATGGACTAGCGGGGGCGAGCAGTTCTTC. Translation gives CASSPWTSGGEQFF.

This chain connects TRBV6-5 to TRBJ1-1, with 7 positions matching TRBD1. J was trimmed by 1 base and V by 5 bases; bases with no gene match: 7. CDR3 length: 15 residues. The germline V gene encodes CDR1 MNHEY and CDR2 SVGAGI. The CDR3 sequence: CASSPVGQANTEAFF. In DNA, the CDR3 is TGTGCCAGCAGTCCCGTTGGACAGGCGAACACTGAAGCTTTCTTT.

J is TRBJ2-1 and V is TRBV10-3, with TRBD2 as a possible D gene (6 bases). CDR1 and CDR2 from the germline V gene are ENHRY and SYGVKD. There are 11 residues in the CDR3. V lost 6 bases and J lost 6, with 6 bases in between. The CDR3 DNA follows: TGTGCCATCAGGGGAGGCAATGAGCAGTTCTTC. Translated, it gives CAIRGGNEQFF.

J is TRBJ1-1 and V is TRBV3-1 (or the pseudogene TRBV3-2), with TRBD1 matching over 7 bases. V lost 3 bases to trimming and J lost 5 bases; unmatched junction nucleotides: 9. From germline, CDR1 is LGHDT and CDR2 YNNKEL (reference sequence). This CDR3 has 15 amino acids. In DNA form, the CDR3 reads TGTGCCAGCAGCCAGACAGGGAAAGTAAGAACTGAAGCTTTCTTT. This encodes CASSQTGKVRTEAFF.

This clone was recorded once. V is TRBV9 and J is TRBJ1-2; D gene uncertain. Germline CDR1 reads SGDLS; CDR2 reads YYNGEE. Deletions cut 2 bases from V and 2 bases from J, with 10 bases between. The CDR3 has 14 residues. The CDR3 nucleotides are TGTGCCAGCAGCGTTAACGGAGCAAACTATGGCTACACCTTC. Protein product: CASSVNGANYGYTF.

The table lists this clone with a count of one. This chain links TRBV30 with TRBJ1-2, with 10 bases matching TRBD1. Germline V lookup: CDR1 GTSNPN, CDR2 SVGIG (reference sequence). CDR3 size: 13 residues. V shed 7 bases and J 2 bases; nucleotides not matched to a gene: 4. CDR3 DNA sequence: TGTGCCTTCTTGGGACAGGGGAACTATGGCTACACCTTC. This sequence encodes CAFLGQGNYGYTF.